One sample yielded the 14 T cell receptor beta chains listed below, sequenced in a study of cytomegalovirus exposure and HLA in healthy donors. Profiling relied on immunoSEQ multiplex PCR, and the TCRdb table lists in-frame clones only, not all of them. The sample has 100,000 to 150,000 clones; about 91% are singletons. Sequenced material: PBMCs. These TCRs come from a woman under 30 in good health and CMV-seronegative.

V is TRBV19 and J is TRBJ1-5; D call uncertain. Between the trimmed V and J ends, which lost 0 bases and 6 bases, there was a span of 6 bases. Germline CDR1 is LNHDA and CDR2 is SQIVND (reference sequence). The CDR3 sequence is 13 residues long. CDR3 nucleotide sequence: TGTGCCAGTAGTATAGATCTAGGTCAGCCCCAGCATTTT. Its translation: CASSIDLGQPQHF.

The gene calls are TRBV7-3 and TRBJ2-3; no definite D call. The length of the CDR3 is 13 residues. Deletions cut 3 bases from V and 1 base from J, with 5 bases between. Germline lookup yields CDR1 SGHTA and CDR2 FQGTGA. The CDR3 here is CASSFHGTDTQYF. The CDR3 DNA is TGTGCCAGCAGCTTTCATGGCACAGATACGCAGTATTTT.

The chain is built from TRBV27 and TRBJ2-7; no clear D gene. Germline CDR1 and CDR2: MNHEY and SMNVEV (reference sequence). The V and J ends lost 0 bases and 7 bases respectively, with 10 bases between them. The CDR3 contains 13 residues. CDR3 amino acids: CASSLSLGDEQYF. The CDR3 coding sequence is TGTGCCAGCAGTTTATCCCTCGGAGATGAGCAGTACTTC.

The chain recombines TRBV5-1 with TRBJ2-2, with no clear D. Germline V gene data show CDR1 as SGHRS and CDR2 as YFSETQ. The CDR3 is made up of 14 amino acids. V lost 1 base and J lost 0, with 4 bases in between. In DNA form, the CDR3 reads TGCGCCAGCAGCTTGCGGTCGAACACCGGGGAGCTGTTTTTT. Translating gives CASSLRSNTGELFF. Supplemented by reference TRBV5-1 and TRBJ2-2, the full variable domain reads KAGVTQTPRYLIKTRGQQVTLSCSPISGHRSVSWYQQTPGQGLQFLFEYFSETQRNKGNFPGRFSGRQFSNSRSEMNVSTLELGDSALYLCASSLRSNTGELFFGEGSRLTVL.

CDR3 loop: CASSSGWQQYF. The CDR3, as DNA: TGTGCCAGCAGCTCAGGATGGCAGCAGTACTTC. The V and J genes are TRBV7-9 and TRBJ2-7; no clear D. The CDR3 is made up of 11 amino acids. Germline CDR1 SEHNR, CDR2 FQNEAQ (reference sequence). V lost 4 bases and J lost 8, with 9 bases in between. Complete variable domain (other parts from reference TRBV7-9 and TRBJ2-7): DTGVSQNPRHKITKRGQNVTFRCDPISEHNRLYWYRQTLGQGPEFLTYFQNEAQLEKSRLLSDRFSAERPKGSFSTLEIQRTEQGDSAMYLCASSSGWQQYFGPGTRLTVT.

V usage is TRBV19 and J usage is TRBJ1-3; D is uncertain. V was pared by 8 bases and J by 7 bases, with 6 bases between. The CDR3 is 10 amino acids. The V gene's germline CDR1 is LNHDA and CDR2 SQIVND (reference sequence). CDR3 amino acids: CASGENTIYF. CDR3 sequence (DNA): TGTGCCAGTGGGGAGAACACCATATATTTT.

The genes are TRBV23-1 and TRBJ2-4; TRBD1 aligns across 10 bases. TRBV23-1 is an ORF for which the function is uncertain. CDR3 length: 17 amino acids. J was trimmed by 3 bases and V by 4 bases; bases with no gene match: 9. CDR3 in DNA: TGCGCCAGCAGTCTAGGACAGGGGGTATTTAGCAAAAACATTCAGTACTTC. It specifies CASSLGQGVFSKNIQYF.

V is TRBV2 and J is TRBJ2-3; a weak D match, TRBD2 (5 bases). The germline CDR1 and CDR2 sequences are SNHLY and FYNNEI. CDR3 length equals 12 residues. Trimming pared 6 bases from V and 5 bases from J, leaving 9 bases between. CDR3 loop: CASSGREDTQYF. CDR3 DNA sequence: TGTGCCAGCAGCGGACGGGAAGATACGCAGTATTTT.

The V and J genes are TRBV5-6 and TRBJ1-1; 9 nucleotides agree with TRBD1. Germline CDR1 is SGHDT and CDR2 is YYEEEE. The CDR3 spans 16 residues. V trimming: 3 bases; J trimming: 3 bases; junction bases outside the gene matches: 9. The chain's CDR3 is CASSYPGQGAYTEAFF. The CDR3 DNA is TGTGCCAGCAGCTATCCGGGACAGGGCGCTTACACTGAAGCTTTCTTT. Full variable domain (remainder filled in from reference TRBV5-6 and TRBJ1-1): DAGVTQSPTHLIKTRGQQVTLRCSPKSGHDTVSWYQQALGQGPQFIFQYYEEEERQRGNFPDRFSGHQFPNYSSELNVNALLLGDSALYLCASSYPGQGAYTEAFFGQGTRLTVV.

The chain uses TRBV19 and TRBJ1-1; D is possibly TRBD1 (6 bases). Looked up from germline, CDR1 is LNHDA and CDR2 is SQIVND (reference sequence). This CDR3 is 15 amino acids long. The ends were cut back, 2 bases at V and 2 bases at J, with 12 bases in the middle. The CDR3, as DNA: TGTGCCAGTAGTATAAATGGGGGCCGAAACACTGAAGCTTTCTTT. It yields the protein CASSINGGRNTEAFF.

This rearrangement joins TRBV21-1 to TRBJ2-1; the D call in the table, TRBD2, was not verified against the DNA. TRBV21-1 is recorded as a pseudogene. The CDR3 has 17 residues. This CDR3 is CASSKGKSRGGFREQFF. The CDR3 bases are TGTGCCAGCAGCAAGGGGAAATCACGGGGGGGATTCCGTGAGCAGTTCTTC.

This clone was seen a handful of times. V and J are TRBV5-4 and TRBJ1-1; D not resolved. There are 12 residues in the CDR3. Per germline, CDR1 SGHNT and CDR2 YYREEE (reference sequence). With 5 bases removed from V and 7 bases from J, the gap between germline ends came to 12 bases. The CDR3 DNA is TGTGCCAGCAGTTCGGAGGCAGGTGAAGCTTTCTTT. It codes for CASSSEAGEAFF. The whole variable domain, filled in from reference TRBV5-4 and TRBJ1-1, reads ETGVTQSPTHLIKTRGQQVTLRCSSQSGHNTVSWYQQALGQGPQFIFQYYREEENGRGNFPPRFSGLQFPNYSSELNVNALELDDSALYLCASSSEAGEAFFGQGTRLTVV.

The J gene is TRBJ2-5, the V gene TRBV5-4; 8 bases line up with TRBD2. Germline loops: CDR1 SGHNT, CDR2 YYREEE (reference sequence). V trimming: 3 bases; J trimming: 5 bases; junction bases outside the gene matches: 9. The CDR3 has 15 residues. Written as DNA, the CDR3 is TGTGCCAGCAGCTCGGTCAGCGGGGGTGGGGAGACCCAGTACTTC. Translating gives CASSSVSGGGETQYF. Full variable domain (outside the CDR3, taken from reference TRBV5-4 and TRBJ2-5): ETGVTQSPTHLIKTRGQQVTLRCSSQSGHNTVSWYQQALGQGPQFIFQYYREEENGRGNFPPRFSGLQFPNYSSELNVNALELDDSALYLCASSSVSGGGETQYFGPGTRLLVL.

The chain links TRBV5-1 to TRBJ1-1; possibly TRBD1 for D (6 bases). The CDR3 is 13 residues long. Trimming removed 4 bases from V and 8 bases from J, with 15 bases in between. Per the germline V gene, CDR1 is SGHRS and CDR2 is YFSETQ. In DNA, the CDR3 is TGCGCCAGCAGCCCTCCCTGGACAGAGGAAGCTTTCTTT. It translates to CASSPPWTEEAFF. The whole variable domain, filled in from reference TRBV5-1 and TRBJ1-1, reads KAGVTQTPRYLIKTRGQQVTLSCSPISGHRSVSWYQQTPGQGLQFLFEYFSETQRNKGNFPGRFSGRQFSNSRSEMNVSTLELGDSALYLCASSPPWTEEAFFGQGTRLTVV.